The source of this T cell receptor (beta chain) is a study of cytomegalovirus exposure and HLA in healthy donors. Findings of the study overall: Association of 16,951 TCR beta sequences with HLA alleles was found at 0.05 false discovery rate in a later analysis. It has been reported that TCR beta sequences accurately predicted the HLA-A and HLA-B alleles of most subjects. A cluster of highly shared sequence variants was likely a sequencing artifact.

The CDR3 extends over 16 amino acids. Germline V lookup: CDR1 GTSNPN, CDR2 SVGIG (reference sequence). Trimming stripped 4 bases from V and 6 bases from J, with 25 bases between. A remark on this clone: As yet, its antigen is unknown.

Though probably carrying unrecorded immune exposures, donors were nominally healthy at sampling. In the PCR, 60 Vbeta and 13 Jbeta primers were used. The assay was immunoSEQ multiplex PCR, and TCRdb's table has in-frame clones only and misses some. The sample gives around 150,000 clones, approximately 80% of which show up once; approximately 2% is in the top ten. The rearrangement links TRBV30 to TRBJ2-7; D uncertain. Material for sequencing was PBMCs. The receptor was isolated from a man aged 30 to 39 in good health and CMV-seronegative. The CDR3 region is CAWTTTVSVPYLEQYF. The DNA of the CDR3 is TGTGCCTGGACCACTACGGTGTCAGTACCATATCTCGAGCAGTACTTC.